Each of the 17 T cell receptor beta chains below was sequenced from the same sample in a study of T-cell memory formation after mild COVID-19. TCRdb used MiXCR to reprocess the 5' RACE reads, holding one entry per CDR3 protein. This table holds around 390,000 distinct CDR3 sequences, about 17% found once. The sequenced material came from PBMCs or a T cell subset sorted from them (not recorded which). These receptors originate from a man aged 18 to 29 who had mild COVID-19 (a few samples of this study predate the infection). Cell type and time point are not known.

The gene calls are TRBV7-9 and TRBJ1-2; 7 positions match TRBD1. CDR3 length equals 15 residues. V lost 5 bases and J lost 3; bases outside the gene matches: 9. Germline V CDR1 and CDR2: SEHNR, FQNEAQ (reference sequence). The chain's CDR3 is CASSGRRGWYYGYTF. CDR3 sequence (DNA): TGTGCCAGCAGCGGACGCAGGGGGTGGTACTATGGCTACACCTTC.

In this sample, this clonotype turned up a few times. The V gene is TRBV7-2, the J gene TRBJ2-3; 12 bases are a match to TRBD2. J gave up 10 bases and V 5 bases, and 10 bases lay outside the gene matches. The CDR3 consists of 15 residues. The germline gives CDR1 SGHTA, CDR2 FQGNSA. The CDR3: CASSETGTSGFPQYF. CDR3 coding DNA: TGTGCCAGCAGCGAGACTGGGACTAGCGGGTTCCCGCAGTATTTT.

This clonotype showed up just a few times. The chain recombines TRBV7-2 with TRBJ2-3; D is perhaps TRBD1 (5 bases). This CDR3 region has 16 residues. Germline V CDR1 and CDR2: SGHTA, FQGNSA. Deletions cut 3 bases from V and 4 bases from J, with 17 bases between. CDR3 loop: CASSFFGQGISDTQYF. The CDR3 DNA follows: TGTGCCAGCAGCTTTTTCGGGCAGGGTATTTCAGATACGCAGTATTTT.

In this sample, this clonotype turned up a few times. CDR3 amino acids: CASSRVGLPKTQYF. The CDR3 nucleotides are TGCGCCAGCAGCCGCGTGGGACTACCTAAGACCCAGTACTTC. The rearrangement links TRBV4-1 to TRBJ2-5, with 7 positions matching TRBD2. V trimming: 4 bases; J trimming: 6 bases; junction bases outside the gene matches: 8. CDR3 length: 14 amino acids. Germline V gene data show CDR1 as MGHRA and CDR2 as YSYEKL.

A few counts support this clonotype. The chain uses TRBV9 and TRBJ1-4; TRBD1 matches at 7 bases. CDR3 size: 15 residues. J lost 6 bases, V lost 3 bases, and 8 bases had no gene match. In germline, CDR1 is SGDLS, CDR2 YYNGEE. The chain's CDR3 is CASSGGQERDEKLFF. DNA of the CDR3: TGTGCCAGCAGCGGCGGACAGGAAAGAGATGAAAAACTGTTTTTT.

At least ten counts were recorded for this clonotype. V and J are TRBV29-1 and TRBJ2-7, with 7 bases that match TRBD1. The CDR3 consists of 12 residues. Germline CDR1 reads SQVTM; CDR2 reads ANQGSEA. J lost 4 bases, V lost 4 bases, and 4 bases had no gene match. In DNA form, the CDR3 reads TGCAGCGTTGCGGGACAGACTTACGAGCAGTACTTC. The encoded protein is CSVAGQTYEQYF.

The chain links TRBV18 to TRBJ2-2; tentative D call: TRBD1 (6 bases). Germline CDR1 is KGHSH and CDR2 is LQKENI. The CDR3 sequence is 13 residues long. Trimming shortened V by 1 base and J by 6 bases, and 6 bases separated the two germline ends. CDR3 DNA: TGTGCCAGCTCACCACAGGGGGCCGGGGAGCTGTTTTTT. Translated: CASSPQGAGELFF.

The chain couples TRBV7-6 to TRBJ1-3; D not certain. Germline assignment: CDR1 SGHVS and CDR2 FNYEAQ. V was cut by 2 bases and J by 1 base, with 15 bases left in between. This CDR3 region has 17 residues. CDR3 nucleotide sequence: TGTGCCAGCAGCTTATGGGCAGGCGTGGGGTCTGGAAACACCATATATTTT. As protein: CASSLWAGVGSGNTIYF.

J is TRBJ1-2 and V is TRBV14; D unresolved. Germline loops: CDR1 SGHDN, CDR2 FVKESK. The CDR3 sequence is 12 residues long. V gave up 0 bases and J gave up 3 bases, with 2 bases separating them. The CDR3, as DNA: TGTGCCAGCAGCCAAGAACACTATGGCTACACCTTC. Translation: CASSQEHYGYTF.

The rearrangement links TRBV5-1 to TRBJ2-3; 7 nucleotides match TRBD1. The CDR3 totals 14 residues. Germline values: CDR1 SGHRS, CDR2 YFSETQ. V was clipped by 3 bases and J by 2 bases; unmatched bases: 3. The CDR3 sequence: CASSSGTVTDTQYF. The CDR3 DNA sequence: TGCGCCAGCAGCTCGGGGACAGTCACAGATACGCAGTATTTT.

The rearrangement uses TRBV27 and TRBJ2-6; tentative D call: TRBD2 (6 bases). V was cut by 6 bases and J by 4 bases, with 16 bases left in between. Germline CDR1 and CDR2: MNHEY and SMNVEV (reference sequence). This CDR3 is 16 amino acids long. This chain's CDR3 is CASSPEGLPGANVLTF. The CDR3 DNA reads as TGTGCCAGCAGCCCCGAAGGACTACCCGGGGCCAACGTCCTGACTTTC. The variable domain in full, completed from reference TRBV27 and TRBJ2-6, reads EAQVTQNPRYLITVTGKKLTVTCSQNMNHEYMSWYRQDPGLGLRQIYYSMNVEVTDKGDVPEGYKVSRKEKRNFPLILESPSPNQTSLYFCASSPEGLPGANVLTFGAGSRLTVL.

The chain links TRBV6-6 to TRBJ2-5; D not certain. CDR1 and CDR2 from the germline V gene are MNHNY and SVGAGI (reference sequence). This CDR3 contains 13 residues. Trimming stripped 5 bases from V and 3 bases from J, with 10 bases between. Here the CDR3 reads CASSKTEEETQYF. The DNA for the CDR3 is TGTGCCAGCAGTAAGACTGAGGAAGAGACCCAGTACTTC.

The chain carries TRBV28 and TRBJ1-6, with D unclear. V was cut by 6 bases and J by 8 bases, with 17 bases left in between. Germline V gene lookup returns CDR1 MDHEN and CDR2 SYDVKM. The length of the CDR3 is 15 residues. The CDR3 loop is CASRTPVYDHSPLHF. The DNA of the CDR3 is TGTGCCAGCAGGACCCCCGTTTATGATCATTCACCCCTCCACTTT.

The genes are TRBV14 and TRBJ1-5; 10 bases match TRBD1. CDR1 SGHDN and CDR2 FVKESK come from the germline V gene. Losses at the gene ends were 3 bases for V and 6 bases for J; bases not matched to a gene: 2. This CDR3 region has 14 residues. CDR3 nucleotide sequence: TGTGCCAGCAGCCAGACAGGGGGCCTTCAGCCCCAGCATTTT. Translated: CASSQTGGLQPQHF.

The chain recombines TRBV7-9 with TRBJ2-2, with D perhaps being TRBD1 or TRBD2 (5 bases each). Trimming left V 4 bases short and J 2 bases short, with 14 bases between. The V gene's germline CDR1 is SEHNR and CDR2 FQNEAQ (reference sequence). CDR3 length equals 16 residues. CDR3 sequence (DNA): TGTGCCAGCAGCTCGGCCCCGGGACCCAACACCGGGGAGCTGTTTTTT. Translated, it gives CASSSAPGPNTGELFF.

This clonotype was seen ten or more times. The chain joins TRBV5-1 to TRBJ1-2, with a possible D match to TRBD1 (5 bases). Germline V gene lookup returns CDR1 SGHRS and CDR2 YFSETQ. V shed 0 bases and J shed 8 bases, with 14 bases lying between them. The CDR3 length is 14 residues. This CDR3 reads CASSLGTPEGGYTF. The CDR3 bases are TGCGCCAGCAGCTTGGGGACCCCCGAGGGGGGCTACACCTTC.

This clonotype came up a few times. The V gene is TRBV5-1, the J gene TRBJ2-4, with D possibly being TRBD2 (5 bases). Germline CDR1 is SGHRS and CDR2 is YFSETQ. The CDR3 extends over 14 amino acids. The V and J ends lost 0 bases and 6 bases respectively, with 10 bases between them. The CDR3 is CASSLGGIRNIQYF. The CDR3 coding sequence is TGCGCCAGCAGCTTGGGAGGGATCAGAAACATTCAGTACTTC.